These T cell receptor beta chains were read from a single sample in a study of T cells expressing NK-cell markers. After re-calling the 5' RACE reads, TCRdb lists one entry per CDR3 protein, DNA absent. This sample contains hundreds of thousands of distinct CDR3 sequences. The sequenced sample was blood T cells: a sorted CD56 or NKG2C T cell subset, CD4+ or CD8+ T cells, or bulk PBMC T cells (not recorded which). The receptors shown here come from a woman between 18 and 70 years old in good health. CDR3s include the opening cysteine and the closing phenylalanine or tryptophan.

cdr3_aa j_call v_call cdr3_length
CASSGDLGDGNYGYTF TRBJ1-2 TRBV19 16
CASSWGTALNTEAFF TRBJ1-1 TRBV5-1 15
CASSEHDRVSGNTIYF TRBJ1-3 TRBV28 16
CSARDLGLAGGRASTDTQYF TRBJ2-3 TRBV20-1 20
CASSLRFGDRGSYEQYF TRBJ2-7 TRBV7-9 17
CASSHTHMDEQFF TRBJ2-1 TRBV5-1 13
CASSLMEGTEAFF TRBJ1-1 TRBV12-3/TRBV12-4 13
CASSQERGTNTGELFF TRBJ2-2 TRBV14 16
CSAPPGHRRNEQFF TRBJ2-1 TRBV20-1 14
CSVEDPRRTGGDRAYEQYF TRBJ2-7 TRBV29-1 19
CASSGDDEKLFF TRBJ1-4 TRBV2 12
CASSQDGGGNIQYF TRBJ2-4 TRBV4-3 14
CASSQLLAGATSSSYNEQFF TRBJ2-1 TRBV23-1 20
CASSHAGGGRQETQYF TRBJ2-5 TRBV4-1 16
CSVTSTGGAYEQYF TRBJ2-7 TRBV29-1 14
CASSSILWAGNYGYTF TRBJ1-2 TRBV27 16
CASSQDVAETYEQYF TRBJ2-7 TRBV4-2 15
CAWNTGGGTDTQYF TRBJ2-3 TRBV30 14
CASRRVGGAKNIQYF TRBJ2-4 TRBV5-1 15
CASTTDNSPLHF TRBJ1-6 TRBV7-6 12
CASSWRRGSYNEQFF TRBJ2-1 TRBV7-8 15
CASSFKSGQRGYTF TRBJ1-2 TRBV27 14
CASSFGGFGELFF TRBJ2-2 TRBV6-2/TRBV6-3 13
CASSPAGQGVAQYF TRBJ2-7 TRBV4-3 14
CASSQGPSAYNEQFF TRBJ2-1 TRBV3-1 15
CASSFEYGTGELFF TRBJ2-2 TRBV7-2 14
CASSYWAAEAFF TRBJ1-1 TRBV6-2/TRBV6-3 12
CASSLQTEQETQYF TRBJ2-5 TRBV12-3/TRBV12-4 14
CASSLGAGDGEQYF TRBJ2-7 TRBV12-3/TRBV12-4 14
CASSLGQGPNTEAFF TRBJ1-1 TRBV18 15
CASSIYVSYNEQFF TRBJ2-1 TRBV19 14
CSARGPPGELFF TRBJ2-2 TRBV20-1 12
CASSLEGASPLHF TRBJ1-6 TRBV5-1 13
CSASRGSGVSYEQYF TRBJ2-7 TRBV20-1 15
CSASRLTVYTF TRBJ1-2 TRBV20-1 11
CASSLVTTPVTDTQYF TRBJ2-3 TRBV5-1 16
CASRPGGRTHYGYTF TRBJ1-2 TRBV7-2 15
CASSQAVGYNSPLHF TRBJ1-6 TRBV14 15
CASREAGLNEKLFF TRBJ1-4 TRBV7-2 14
CSVAILLHSYEQYF TRBJ2-7 TRBV29-1 14
CASIRLAGDANTGELFF TRBJ2-2 TRBV6-1 17
CASSLGTGLFKPLHF TRBJ1-6 TRBV7-8 15
CSARDLADPSYNEQFF TRBJ2-1 TRBV20-1 16
CSARDSTSGGAWTGELFF TRBJ2-2 TRBV20-1 18
CASSPGTGAYGYTF TRBJ1-2 TRBV2 14
CASSLFGTSAYNEQFF TRBJ2-1 TRBV28 16
CSAPFRGRPSYEQYF TRBJ2-7 TRBV20-1 15
CASSTPRGNEQFF TRBJ2-1 TRBV6-1 13
CASSQDLSQGRSGNTQYF TRBJ2-3 TRBV4-2 18
CASSLRSNFLQPQHF TRBJ1-5 TRBV5-6 15
CASSWGLAGQETQYF TRBJ2-5 TRBV5-1 15
CASSSGQGGPGELFF TRBJ2-2 TRBV5-6 15
CASTPNSGGDTQYF TRBJ2-3 TRBV5-1 14